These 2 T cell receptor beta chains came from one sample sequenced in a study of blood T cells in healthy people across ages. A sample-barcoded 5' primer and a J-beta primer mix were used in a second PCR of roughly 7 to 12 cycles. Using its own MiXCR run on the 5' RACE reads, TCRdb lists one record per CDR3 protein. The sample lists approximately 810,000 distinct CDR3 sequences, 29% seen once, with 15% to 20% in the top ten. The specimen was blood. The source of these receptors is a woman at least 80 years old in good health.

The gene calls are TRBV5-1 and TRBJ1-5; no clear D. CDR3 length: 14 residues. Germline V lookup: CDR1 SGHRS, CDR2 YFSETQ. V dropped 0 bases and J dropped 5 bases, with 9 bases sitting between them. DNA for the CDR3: TGCGCCAGCAGCTTGGACCTTGGATATCAGCCCCAGCATTTT. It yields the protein CASSLDLGYQPQHF.

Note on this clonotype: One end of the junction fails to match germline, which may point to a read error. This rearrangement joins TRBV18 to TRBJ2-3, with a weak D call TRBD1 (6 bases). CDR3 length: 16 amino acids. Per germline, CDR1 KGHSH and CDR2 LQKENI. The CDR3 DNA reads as TGTGCCGGCTCACCACAAGGGGGTGGCTACACAGATACGCAGTATTTT. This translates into CAGSPQGGGYTDTQYF.